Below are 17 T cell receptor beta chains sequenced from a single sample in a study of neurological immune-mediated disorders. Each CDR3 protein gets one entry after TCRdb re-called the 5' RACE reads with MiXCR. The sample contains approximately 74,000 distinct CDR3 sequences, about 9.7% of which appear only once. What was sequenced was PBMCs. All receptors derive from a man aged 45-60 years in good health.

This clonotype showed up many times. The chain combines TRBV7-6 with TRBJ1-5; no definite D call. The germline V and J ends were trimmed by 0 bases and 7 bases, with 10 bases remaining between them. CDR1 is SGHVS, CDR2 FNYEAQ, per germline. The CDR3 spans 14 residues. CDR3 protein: CASSLAGTGQPQHF. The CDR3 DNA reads TGTGCCAGCAGCTTAGCGGGTACCGGGCAGCCCCAGCATTTT.

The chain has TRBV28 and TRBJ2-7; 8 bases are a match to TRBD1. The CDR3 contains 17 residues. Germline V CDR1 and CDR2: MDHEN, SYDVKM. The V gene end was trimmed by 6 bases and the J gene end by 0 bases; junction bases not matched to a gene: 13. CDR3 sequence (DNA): TGTGCCAGCAGCCATCCCTGGACAGGGAGTGGCTCCTACGAGCAGTACTTC. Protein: CASSHPWTGSGSYEQYF.

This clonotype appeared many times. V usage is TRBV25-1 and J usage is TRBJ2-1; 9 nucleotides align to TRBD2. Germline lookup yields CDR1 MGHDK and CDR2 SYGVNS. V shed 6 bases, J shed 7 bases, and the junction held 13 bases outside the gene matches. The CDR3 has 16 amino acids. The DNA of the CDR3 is TGTGCCAGCAGCCGAAGTAGGCTAGCGGGATATAATGAGCAGTTCTTC. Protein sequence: CASSRSRLAGYNEQFF.

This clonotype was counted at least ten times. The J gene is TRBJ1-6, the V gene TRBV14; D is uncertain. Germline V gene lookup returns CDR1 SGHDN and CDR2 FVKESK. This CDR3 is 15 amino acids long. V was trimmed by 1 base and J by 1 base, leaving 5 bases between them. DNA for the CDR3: TGTGCCAGCAGCCAAGGCGGATCCTATAATTCACCCCTCCACTTT. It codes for CASSQGGSYNSPLHF.

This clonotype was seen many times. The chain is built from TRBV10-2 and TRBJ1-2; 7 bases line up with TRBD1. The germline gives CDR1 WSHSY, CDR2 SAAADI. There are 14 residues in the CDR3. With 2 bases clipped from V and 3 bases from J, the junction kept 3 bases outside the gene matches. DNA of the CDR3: TGCGCCAGCAGTGAGGCCGGGACAGACTATGGCTACACCTTC. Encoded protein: CASSEAGTDYGYTF.

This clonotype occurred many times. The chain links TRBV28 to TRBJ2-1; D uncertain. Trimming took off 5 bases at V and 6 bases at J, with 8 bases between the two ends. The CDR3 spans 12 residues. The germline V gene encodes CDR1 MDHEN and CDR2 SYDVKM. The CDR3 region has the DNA TGTGCCAGCAGTCACGGTCTCAATGAGCAGTTCTTC. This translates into CASSHGLNEQFF.

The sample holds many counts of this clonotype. CDR3 bases: TGCGCCAGCAGCTCGGGGTCTAGGGGGGAGCAGTACTTC. Its protein is CASSSGSRGEQYF. The V and J genes are TRBV5-1 and TRBJ2-7; tentative D call: TRBD1 (6 bases). Trimming cost V 3 bases and J 7 bases, with 14 bases left between them. CDR1 SGHRS and CDR2 YFSETQ come from the germline V gene. The CDR3 is made up of 13 amino acids.

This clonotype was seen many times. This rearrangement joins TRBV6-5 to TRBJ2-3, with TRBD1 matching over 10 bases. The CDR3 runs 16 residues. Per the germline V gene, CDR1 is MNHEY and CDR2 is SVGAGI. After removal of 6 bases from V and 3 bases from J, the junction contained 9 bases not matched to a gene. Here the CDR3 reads CASRRAGTGATDTQYF. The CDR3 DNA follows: TGTGCCAGCAGAAGGGCCGGGACAGGGGCTACAGATACGCAGTATTTT.

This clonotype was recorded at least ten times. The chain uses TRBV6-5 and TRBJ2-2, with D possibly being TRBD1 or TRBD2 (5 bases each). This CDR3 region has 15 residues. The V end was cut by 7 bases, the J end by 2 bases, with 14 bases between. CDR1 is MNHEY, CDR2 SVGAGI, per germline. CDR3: CASKPRGPNTGELFF. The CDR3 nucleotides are TGTGCCAGCAAGCCGAGGGGACCCAACACCGGGGAGCTGTTTTTT.

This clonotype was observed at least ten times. The CDR3: CATSKFPRDEGRETQYF. CDR3 nucleotide sequence: TGTGCCACCAGCAAGTTTCCCCGGGACGAGGGGCGCGAGACCCAGTACTTC. J is TRBJ2-5 and V is TRBV15; D may match TRBD1 or TRBD2 (5 bases each). V was clipped by 4 bases and J by 5 bases, with 23 bases between them. The CDR3 has 17 amino acids. Germline V gene lookup returns CDR1 LNHNV and CDR2 YYDKDF (reference sequence).

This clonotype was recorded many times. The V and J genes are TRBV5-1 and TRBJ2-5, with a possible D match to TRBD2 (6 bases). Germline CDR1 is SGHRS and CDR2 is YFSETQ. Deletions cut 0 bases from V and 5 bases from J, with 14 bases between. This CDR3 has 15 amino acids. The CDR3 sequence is CASSLAMGGMETQYF. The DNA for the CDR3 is TGCGCCAGCAGCTTGGCCATGGGGGGTATGGAGACCCAGTACTTC. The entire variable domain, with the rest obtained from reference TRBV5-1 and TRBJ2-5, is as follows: KAGVTQTPRYLIKTRGQQVTLSCSPISGHRSVSWYQQTPGQGLQFLFEYFSETQRNKGNFPGRFSGRQFSNSRSEMNVSTLELGDSALYLCASSLAMGGMETQYFGPGTRLLVL.

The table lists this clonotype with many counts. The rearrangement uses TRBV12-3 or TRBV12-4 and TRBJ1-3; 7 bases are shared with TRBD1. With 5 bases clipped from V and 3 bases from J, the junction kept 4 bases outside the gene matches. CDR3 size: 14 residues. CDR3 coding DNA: TGTGCCAGCAGTCGAACAGGGGATGGAAACACCATATATTTT. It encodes CASSRTGDGNTIYF.

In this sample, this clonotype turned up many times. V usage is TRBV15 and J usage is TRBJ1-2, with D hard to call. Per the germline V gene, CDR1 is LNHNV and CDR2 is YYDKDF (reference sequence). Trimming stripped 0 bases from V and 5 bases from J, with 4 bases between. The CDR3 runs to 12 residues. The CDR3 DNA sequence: TGTGCCACCAGCAGAGATTCTTATGGCTACACCTTC. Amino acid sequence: CATSRDSYGYTF. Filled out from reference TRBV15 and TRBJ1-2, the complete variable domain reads DAMVIQNPRYQVTQFGKPVTLSCSQTLNHNVMYWYQQKSSQAPKLLFHYYDKDFNNEADTPDNFQSRRPNTSFCFLDIRSPGLGDTAMYLCATSRDSYGYTFGSGTRLTVV.

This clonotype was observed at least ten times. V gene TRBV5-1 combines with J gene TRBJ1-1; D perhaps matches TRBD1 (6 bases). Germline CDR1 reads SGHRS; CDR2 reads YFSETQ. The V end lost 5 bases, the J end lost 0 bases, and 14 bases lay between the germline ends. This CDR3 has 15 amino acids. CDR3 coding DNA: TGCGCCAGCAGTTTGTCCGGACAGATGAACACTGAAGCTTTCTTT. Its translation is CASSLSGQMNTEAFF.

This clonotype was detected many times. CDR3: CASSFPRGVPSDTQYF. DNA of the CDR3: TGTGCCAGCAGCTTTCCGCGGGGGGTACCTTCAGATACGCAGTATTTT. J is TRBJ2-3 and V is TRBV7-2, with 8 bases that match TRBD2. The V and J ends lost 3 bases and 4 bases, in that order; junction bases with no gene match: 9. The CDR3 has 16 residues. From germline, CDR1 is SGHTA and CDR2 FQGNSA.

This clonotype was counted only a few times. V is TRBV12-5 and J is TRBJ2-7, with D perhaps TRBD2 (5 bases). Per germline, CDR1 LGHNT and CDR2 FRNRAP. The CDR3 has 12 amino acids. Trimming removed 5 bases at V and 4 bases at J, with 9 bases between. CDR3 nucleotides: TGTGCTAGTGGTCGGGGTTGGTACGAGCAGTACTTC. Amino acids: CASGRGWYEQYF.

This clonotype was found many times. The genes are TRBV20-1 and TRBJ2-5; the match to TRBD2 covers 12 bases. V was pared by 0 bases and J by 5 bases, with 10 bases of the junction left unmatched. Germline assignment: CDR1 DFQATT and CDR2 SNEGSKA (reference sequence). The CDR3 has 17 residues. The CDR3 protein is CSAREFPLAGGGETQYF. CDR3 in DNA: TGCAGTGCTAGAGAGTTTCCTCTAGCGGGAGGGGGGGAGACCCAGTACTTC.